Presented here are 23 T cell receptor beta chains from one specimen sequenced in a study of blood T cell repertoires in COVID-19. This table comes from immunoSEQ multiplex PCR, and its TCRdb copy is limited to in-frame clones, with some not included. Among about 440,000 clones listed, roughly 88% were seen once. Input material: peripheral blood. These receptors were taken from a woman aged 45-65 years with COVID-19, enrolled during active disease.

Only one count was recorded for this clone. This sequence joins TRBV18 and TRBJ2-1; possible D gene TRBD2, 6 bases. Looked up from germline, CDR1 is KGHSH and CDR2 is LQKENI. This CDR3 has 17 residues. V was pared by 4 bases and J by 1 base, with 17 bases between. CDR3 DNA sequence: TGTGCCAGCTCACGAAGCCTGGGACTGCTGTCCTACAATGAGCAGTTCTTC. Translation gives CASSRSLGLLSYNEQFF. Based on the CDR3 plus reference TRBV18 and TRBJ2-1, the full variable domain is NAGVMQNPRHLVRRRGQEARLRCSPMKGHSHVYWYRQLPEEGLKFMVYLQKENIIDESGMPKERFSAEFPKEGPSILRIQQVVRGDSAAYFCASSRSLGLLSYNEQFFGPGTRLTVL.

This rearrangement joins TRBV2 to TRBJ2-3, with D perhaps TRBD1 (5 bases). Trimming shortened V by 8 bases and J by 5 bases, and 26 bases separated the two germline ends. Germline V lookup: CDR1 SNHLY, CDR2 FYNNEI. The CDR3 extends over 17 amino acids. CDR3 nucleotide sequence: TGTGCCAGCCGTGGCAGGGAAGCCCACCTTTTAATAGATACGCAGTATTTT. Translating it yields CASRGREAHLLIDTQYF.

The CDR3 sequence: CASSPTTQGGSPLHF. CDR3 DNA sequence: TGTGCCAGCAGCCCCACGACTCAGGGTGGATCACCCCTCCACTTT. This chain uses TRBV3-1 (or the pseudogene TRBV3-2) with TRBJ1-6; maybe TRBD1 (5 bases). The CDR3 is 15 residues long. Per germline, CDR1 LGHDT and CDR2 YNNKEL (reference sequence). Trimming shortened V by 4 bases and J by 10 bases, and 17 bases separated the two germline ends.

The genes are TRBV12-5 and TRBJ1-1; D gene uncertain. The CDR3 spans 13 residues. From germline, CDR1 is LGHNT and CDR2 FRNRAP. Trimming shortened V by 5 bases and J by 3 bases, and 10 bases separated the two germline ends. The DNA for the CDR3 is TGTGCTAGTGGTCCCCTCGGGGACACTGAAGCTTTCTTT. Encoded protein: CASGPLGDTEAFF.

The chain is built from TRBV7-9 and TRBJ2-7; 7 bases are a match to TRBD2. CDR1 SEHNR and CDR2 FQNEAQ come from the germline V gene (reference sequence). Losses at the gene ends were 4 bases for V and 4 bases for J; bases not matched to a gene: 4. The CDR3 loop spans 13 amino acids. CDR3 in amino acids: CASSSGGDYEQYF. CDR3 in DNA: TGTGCCAGCAGCTCTGGGGGGGATTACGAGCAGTACTTC.

This chain connects TRBV28 to TRBJ1-4, with D possibly matching TRBD1 (5 bases). This CDR3 comprises 15 residues. V was shortened by 5 bases and J by 2 bases, with 12 bases between the two germline ends. The germline V gene encodes CDR1 MDHEN and CDR2 SYDVKM. This chain's CDR3 is CASSLTGGTNEKLFF. CDR3 nucleotides: TGTGCCAGCAGTCTAACGGGGGGGACTAATGAAAAACTGTTTTTT.

This chain joins TRBV12-5 and TRBJ1-5; D call uncertain. There are 17 residues in the CDR3. The germline V and J ends were trimmed by 0 bases and 7 bases, with 19 bases remaining between them. The germline V gene has CDR1 LGHNT and CDR2 FRNRAP. CDR3 bases: TGTGCTAGTGGTTTGGTACTTGAGGGCCACGCCGCCCAGCCCCAGCATTTT. It is translated as CASGLVLEGHAAQPQHF. Full variable domain (remainder filled in from reference TRBV12-5 and TRBJ1-5): DARVTQTPRHKVTEMGQEVTMRCQPILGHNTVFWYRQTMMQGLELLAYFRNRAPLDDSGMPKDRFSAEMPDATLATLKIQPSEPRDSAVYFCASGLVLEGHAAQPQHFGDGTRLSIL.

This clone was detected once. The J gene is TRBJ2-1, the V gene TRBV5-1, with a weak D call TRBD2 (7 bases). The CDR3 runs to 13 residues. Trimming pared 0 bases from V and 15 bases from J, leaving 16 bases between. CDR1 is SGHRS, CDR2 YFSETQ, per germline. The DNA for the CDR3 is TGCGCCAGCAGCTTGGAGCCGGGGGGCCATGTGTTCTTC. Its translation is CASSLEPGGHVFF.

V is TRBV5-1 and J is TRBJ2-1, with TRBD2 as a possible D gene (6 bases). Trimming took off 0 bases at V and 2 bases at J, with 21 bases between the two ends. This CDR3 has 19 amino acids. The V gene's germline CDR1 is SGHRS and CDR2 YFSETQ. As DNA, the CDR3 is TGCGCCAGCAGCTTGGCCCAAGGAGGAGGAGGGTTAGCCTACAATGAGCAGTTCTTC. Its translation is CASSLAQGGGGLAYNEQFF.

This chain links TRBV25-1 with TRBJ2-3, with a weak D call TRBD1 (7 bases). This CDR3 is built from 16 residues. V was clipped by 6 bases and J by 2 bases, with 18 bases between them. In germline, CDR1 is MGHDK, CDR2 SYGVNS. Here the CDR3 DNA reads TGTGCCAGCAGCCTAGGCGGGACAGAAGACACAGATACGCAGTATTTT. Translation: CASSLGGTEDTDTQYF. Full variable domain (outside the CDR3, taken from reference TRBV25-1 and TRBJ2-3): EADIYQTPRYLVIGTGKKITLECSQTMGHDKMYWYQQDPGMELHLIHYSYGVNSTEKGDLSSESTVSRIRTEHFPLTLESARPSHTSQYLCASSLGGTEDTDTQYFGPGTRLTVL.

This rearrangement joins TRBV28 to TRBJ1-3; weak D call: TRBD1 (5 bases). The CDR3 contains 17 residues. V lost 6 bases and J 4 bases, leaving 22 bases between the germline ends. CDR1 is MDHEN and CDR2 is SYDVKM in the germline V gene. CDR3 in amino acids: CASRGLPNRHGGNTIYF. Written as DNA, the CDR3 is TGTGCCAGCAGGGGGCTTCCTAACCGGCACGGGGGAAACACCATATATTTT.

The chain combines TRBV3-1 (or the pseudogene TRBV3-2) with TRBJ1-2; 9 positions agree with TRBD1. V lost 4 bases to trimming and J lost 2 bases; unmatched junction nucleotides: 2. CDR1 and CDR2 (germline): LGHDT, YNNKEL (reference sequence). This CDR3 is built from 14 residues. CDR3 loop: CASSPGQGNYGYTF. CDR3 sequence (DNA): TGTGCCAGCAGCCCGGGACAGGGCAACTATGGCTACACCTTC.

The chain uses TRBV19 and TRBJ1-1; D unresolved. From germline, CDR1 is LNHDA and CDR2 SQIVND (reference sequence). V was shortened by 3 bases and J by 2 bases, with 13 bases between the two germline ends. This CDR3 spans 15 amino acids. CDR3 sequence: CASSIAAGINTEAFF. The CDR3 DNA reads TGTGCCAGTAGTATTGCAGCGGGGATTAACACTGAAGCTTTCTTT.

The chain carries TRBV5-1 and TRBJ1-2; 9 bases agree with TRBD1. Germline V gene sequence: CDR1 SGHRS, CDR2 YFSETQ. The CDR3 extends over 14 amino acids. V gave up 3 bases and J gave up 4 bases; unmatched junction bases: 4. CDR3 region: CASSSQGAVYGYTF. CDR3 DNA sequence: TGCGCCAGCAGCTCACAGGGGGCCGTCTATGGCTACACCTTC.

V gene TRBV6-5 combines with J gene TRBJ2-7, with D maybe TRBD1 (6 bases). Trimming cost V 6 bases and J 4 bases, with 10 bases left between them. CDR1 is MNHEY and CDR2 is SVGAGI in the germline V gene. The length of the CDR3 is 12 residues. The CDR3 nucleotides read TGTGCCAGCAGGGACAGCACTTACGAGCAGTACTTC. Protein sequence: CASRDSTYEQYF.

The V call is TRBV4-1, the J call TRBJ2-7; 10 bases map to TRBD1. The CDR3 has 14 amino acids. J gave up 5 bases and V 4 bases, and 5 bases lay outside the gene matches. CDR1 and CDR2 from the germline V gene are MGHRA and YSYEKL. In nucleotides, the CDR3 is TGCGCCAGCAGCCTGGACGGGACAGGGGACGAGCAGTACTTC. It yields the protein CASSLDGTGDEQYF.

The chain recombines TRBV6-4 with TRBJ1-1; 7 nucleotides agree with TRBD1. The length of the CDR3 is 14 residues. Unmatched junction bases numbered 4, after V lost 5 bases and J lost 1 base. Per the germline V gene, CDR1 is MRHNA and CDR2 is SNTAGT. The CDR3 DNA reads as TGTGCCAGCAGTCCCGGGACAGCGAACACTGAAGCTTTCTTT. Encoded protein: CASSPGTANTEAFF.

V and J are TRBV5-8 and TRBJ1-2; no firm D call. Per the germline V gene, CDR1 is SGHTS and CDR2 is YDEGEE. V was shortened by 0 bases and J by 0 bases, with 6 bases between the two germline ends. The CDR3 length is 14 residues. CDR3 protein: CASSLEPTNYGYTF. The DNA for the CDR3 is TGTGCCAGCAGCTTGGAGCCGACTAACTATGGCTACACCTTC.

V gene TRBV7-9 combines with J gene TRBJ1-1, with 8 bases lining up with TRBD1. The V gene end was trimmed by 6 bases and the J gene end by 1 base; junction bases not matched to a gene: 4. From germline, CDR1 is SEHNR and CDR2 FQNEAQ (reference sequence). The CDR3 is 14 residues long. CDR3 protein: CASRLDRGNTEAFF. CDR3 sequence (DNA): TGTGCCAGCAGACTCGACAGGGGGAACACTGAAGCTTTCTTT.

J is TRBJ1-2 and V is TRBV5-4; unclear D gene. Between the trimmed V and J ends, which lost 1 base and 8 bases, there was a span of 9 bases. This CDR3 comprises 12 residues. Germline V gene lookup returns CDR1 SGHNT and CDR2 YYREEE (reference sequence). The CDR3 coding sequence is TGTGCCAGCAGCTTGCCTGGGCGCGGCTACACCTTC. This gives the protein CASSLPGRGYTF.

The CDR3 spells CASSPEYSSGANVLTF. As DNA, the CDR3 is TGCGCCAGCAGCCCCGAGTATAGCTCTGGGGCCAACGTCCTGACTTTC. The chain uses TRBV5-1 and TRBJ2-6; D ambiguous. Germline-derived CDR1 and CDR2 are SGHRS and YFSETQ. Trimming took off 4 bases at V and 0 bases at J, with 11 bases between the two ends. CDR3 length: 16 residues. The full variable domain, rest sourced from reference TRBV5-1 and TRBJ2-6, is KAGVTQTPRYLIKTRGQQVTLSCSPISGHRSVSWYQQTPGQGLQFLFEYFSETQRNKGNFPGRFSGRQFSNSRSEMNVSTLELGDSALYLCASSPEYSSGANVLTFGAGSRLTVL.

The chain is built from TRBV28 and TRBJ1-1; D gene unclear. Germline V gene data show CDR1 as MDHEN and CDR2 as SYDVKM. Trimming stripped 2 bases from V and 7 bases from J, with 17 bases between. This CDR3 is built from 15 residues. The CDR3 here is CASSLPGRIGIEAFF. DNA for the CDR3: TGTGCCAGCAGTTTACCAGGAAGGATTGGAATTGAAGCTTTCTTT.

The table lists this clone with a few counts. This specimen includes other DNA sequences encoding the same CDR3. The CDR3 is CASSSVNTEAFF. The CDR3 DNA is TGTGCCAGCTCATCGGTGAACACTGAAGCTTTCTTT. The rearrangement uses TRBV18 and TRBJ1-1; D gene unclear. The V gene lost 5 bases and the J gene lost 0 bases, with 4 bases spanning the gap. The germline gives CDR1 KGHSH, CDR2 LQKENI. The CDR3 has 12 amino acids.